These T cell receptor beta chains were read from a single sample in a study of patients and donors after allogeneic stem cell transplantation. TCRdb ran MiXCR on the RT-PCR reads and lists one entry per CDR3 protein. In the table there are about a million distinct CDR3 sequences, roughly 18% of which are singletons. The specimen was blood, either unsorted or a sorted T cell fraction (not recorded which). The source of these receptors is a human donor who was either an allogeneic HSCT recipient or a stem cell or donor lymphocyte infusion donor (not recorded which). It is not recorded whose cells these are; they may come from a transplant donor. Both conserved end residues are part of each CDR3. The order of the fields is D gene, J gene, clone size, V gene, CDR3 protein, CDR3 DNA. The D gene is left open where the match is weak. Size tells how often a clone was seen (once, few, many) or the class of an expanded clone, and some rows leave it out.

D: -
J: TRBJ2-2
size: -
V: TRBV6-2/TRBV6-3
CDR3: CASTSGPENTGELFF
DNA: TGTGCCAGCACCTCGGGACCAGAGAACACCGGGGAGCTGTTTTTT

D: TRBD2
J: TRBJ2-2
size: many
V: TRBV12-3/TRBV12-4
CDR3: CASSLELAGTNTGELFF
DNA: TGTGCCAGCAGTTTAGAACTAGCGGGAACCAACACCGGGGAGCTGTTTTTT

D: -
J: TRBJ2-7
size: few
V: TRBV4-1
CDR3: CASSPRSGAVYEQYF
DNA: TGCGCCAGCAGCCCCCGCAGTGGTGCAGTATACGAGCAGTACTTC

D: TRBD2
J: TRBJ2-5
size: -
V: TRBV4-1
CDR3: CASSPLDVGTRETQYF
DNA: TGCGCCAGCAGCCCGTTGGACGTAGGGACTAGGGAGACCCAGTACTTC

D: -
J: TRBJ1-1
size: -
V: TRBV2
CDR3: CASSGGLGLNTEAFF
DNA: TGTGCCAGCAGTGGGGGGTTGGGTTTGAACACTGAAGCTTTCTTT

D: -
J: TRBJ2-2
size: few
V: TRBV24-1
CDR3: CATSGSPAGELFF
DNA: TGTGCCACCAGTGGCAGCCCAGCCGGGGAGCTGTTTTTT

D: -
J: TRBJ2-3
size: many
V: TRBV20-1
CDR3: CSASQARADTQYF
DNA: TGCAGTGCTAGTCAAGCGAGGGCAGATACGCAGTATTTT

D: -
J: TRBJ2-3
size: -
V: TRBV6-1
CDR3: CASKITDTQYF
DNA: TGTGCCAGCAAAATAACAGATACGCAGTATTTT

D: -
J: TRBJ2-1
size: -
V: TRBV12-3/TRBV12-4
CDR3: CASSPDLFGSYNEQFF
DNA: TGTGCCAGCAGTCCCGACCTCTTTGGCTCCTACAATGAGCAGTTCTTC

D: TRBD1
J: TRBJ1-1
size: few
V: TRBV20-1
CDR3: CSASQPGQGPNTEAFF
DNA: TGCAGTGCTAGCCAACCCGGACAGGGACCGAACACTGAAGCTTTCTTT

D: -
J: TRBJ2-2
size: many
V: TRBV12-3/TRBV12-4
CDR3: CASRSNTGELFF
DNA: TGTGCCAGCAGATCAAACACCGGGGAGCTGTTTTTT

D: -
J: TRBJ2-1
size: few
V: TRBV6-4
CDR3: CASSDSGGVYNEQFF
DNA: TGTGCCAGCAGTGACTCTGGCGGGGTTTACAATGAGCAGTTCTTC

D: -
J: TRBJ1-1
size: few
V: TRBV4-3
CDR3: CASSQALRRSTEAFF
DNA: TGCGCCAGCAGCCAAGCACTCCGGAGGAGCACTGAAGCTTTCTTT

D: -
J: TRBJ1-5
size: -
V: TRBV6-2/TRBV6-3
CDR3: CASSYVGAVNQPQHF
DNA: TGTGCCAGCAGTTACGTAGGGGCAGTCAATCAGCCCCAGCATTTT

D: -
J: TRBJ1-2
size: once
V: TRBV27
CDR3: CASSPLSNYTF
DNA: TGTGCCAGCAGCCCTCTAAGTAACTACACCTTC

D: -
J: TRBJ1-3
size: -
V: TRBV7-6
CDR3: CASSLQGPDSGNTIYF
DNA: TGTGCCAGCAGCTTACAGGGTCCAGACTCTGGAAACACCATATATTTT

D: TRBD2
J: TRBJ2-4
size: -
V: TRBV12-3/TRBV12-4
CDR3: CASSLTSGRGRVDKNIQYF
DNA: TGTGCCAGCAGTCTCACTAGCGGGAGAGGTCGGGTTGACAAAAACATTCAGTACTTC